This TCR beta chain came from a study of blood T cell repertoires in COVID-19. Study details: T cells, B-cell-depleted T cells, or PBMCs provided the cDNA or gDNA that served as material.

Generated by immunoSEQ multiplex PCR, the TCRdb table keeps only in-frame clones and is missing some. The sample includes 140,000 or so clones, around 81% of them seen just once. This TCR was recovered from a woman aged 45-65 years with acute or convalescent COVID-19. Sample: peripheral blood.

CDR3 sequence (DNA): TGTGCCAGCAGCCAACCTCGACAGAGTTCGGAGACCCAGTACTTC. This gives the protein CASSQPRQSSETQYF. The chain recombines TRBV6-2 or TRBV6-3 with TRBJ2-5; possibly TRBD1 for D (5 bases). CDR1 MNHEY and CDR2 SVGEGT come from the germline V gene. Deletions cut 6 bases from V and 5 bases from J, with 19 bases between. The CDR3 contains 15 residues.